This T cell receptor (beta chain) was identified in a study of cytomegalovirus exposure and HLA in healthy donors. This clone appeared once. Germline V CDR1 and CDR2: MNHNS, SASEGT. With 6 bases clipped from V and 2 bases from J, the junction kept 5 bases outside the gene matches. The CDR3 consists of 15 residues. TCRdb's table, derived via immunoSEQ multiplex PCR, lists solely in-frame clones and lacks some. The sample consists of some 38,000 clones, approximately 92% of them appearing once. The clonotype was recovered from a man between 18 and 35 years old in good health and CMV-seronegative. Sequenced input: PBMCs. The chain carries TRBV6-1 and TRBJ1-5, with TRBD1 identical over 9 bases. The CDR3 region has the DNA TGTGCCAGCAGCCGGACAGGGGAGGGCAATCAGCCCCAGCATTTT. Protein: CASSRTGEGNQPQHF.